Listed below are T cell receptor beta chains from one sample, sequenced in a study of blood T cell repertoires in COVID-19. The data were produced by immunoSEQ multiplex PCR, yet TCRdb's version contains in-frame clones alone and is incomplete. The repertoire holds tens of thousands of clones, with more than 70% as singletons. The sequenced sample consisted of peripheral blood. These receptors were obtained from a man aged 30 to 39 with COVID-19, enrolled during active disease. CDR3s include the opening cysteine and the closing phenylalanine or tryptophan. The D gene is left open where the match is weak. For some rows the clone size is stated as once, few or many, or as a class when expanded; others skip it.

J gene | CDR3 length | D gene | V gene | clone size | CDR3 DNA | CDR3 protein
TRBJ1-2 | 13 | - | TRBV2 | - | TGTGCCAGCAGCAGGGACACTAACTATGGCTACACCTTC | CASSRDTNYGYTF
TRBJ2-7 | 13 | TRBD1 | TRBV29-1 | - | TGCAGCGTTTCCACGGGACAGGGCTACGAGCAGTACTTC | CSVSTGQGYEQYF
TRBJ2-1 | 15 | TRBD2 | TRBV6-2/TRBV6-3 | - | TGTGCCAGCAGCCGTCTAGCGGGAGGGCCCGATGAGCAGTTCTTC | CASSRLAGGPDEQFF
TRBJ1-4 | 16 | - | TRBV4-1 | - | TGCGCCAGCAGCCACCCGGAAGGGGCGGAAGAAGAAAAACTGTTTTTT | CASSHPEGAEEEKLFF
TRBJ2-2 | 15 | - | TRBV2 | - | TGTGCCAGCAGTGAATTTGGACAAGACACCGGGGAGCTGTTTTTT | CASSEFGQDTGELFF
TRBJ1-4 | 14 | TRBD1 | TRBV5-1 | - | TGCGCCAGCAGGTTGGACAGGGTGGATGAAAAACTGTTTTTT | CASRLDRVDEKLFF
TRBJ2-5 | 11 | - | TRBV2 | - | TGTGCCAGCAGGGAGGGAGAGACCCAGTACTTC | CASREGETQYF
TRBJ2-2 | 15 | TRBD2 | TRBV30 | - | TGTGCCTGGACCGGGACTAGTTGGTTCGCCGGGGAGCTGTTTTTT | CAWTGTSWFAGELFF
TRBJ1-4 | 14 | TRBD1 | TRBV24-1 | - | TGTGCCACCAGTGATTCTTCGGGACAGCACGGACTGTTTTTT | CATSDSSGQHGLFF
TRBJ2-1 | 14 | TRBD1 | TRBV7-3 | once | TGTGCCAGCAGCTTCGCCAGGGGGCAGGATGAGCAGTTCTTC | CASSFARGQDEQFF
TRBJ1-2 | 12 | - | TRBV5-1 | - | TGCGCCAGCAGCTTGGTAGGAGGCGGCTACACCTTC | CASSLVGGGYTF
TRBJ1-5 | 15 | - | TRBV6-2/TRBV6-3 | few | TGTGCCAGCAGCTCCGGGGGGGGCATCAATCAGCCCCAGCATTTT | CASSSGGGINQPQHF
TRBJ2-3 | 15 | TRBD2 | TRBV11-2 | - | TGTGCCAGCAGCTTCGGACTAGCGGGGTCAGATACGCAGTATTTT | CASSFGLAGSDTQYF
TRBJ2-2 | 14 | TRBD1 | TRBV6-1 | - | TGTGCCAGCAGTGAGACAGGGTCGGGCGGGGAGCTGTTTTTT | CASSETGSGGELFF
TRBJ2-7 | 15 | - | TRBV2 | - | TGTGCCAGCAAAAAGGAGCCACAAGAAACCTACGAGCAGTACTTC | CASKKEPQETYEQYF
TRBJ2-7 | 13 | - | TRBV5-5 | - | TGTGCCAGCAGCATGTATTATGGTAGCGAGCAGTACTTC | CASSMYYGSEQYF
TRBJ2-5 | 17 | TRBD2 | TRBV28 | - | TGTGCCAGCAGTTTAAGAGTCGGGGGGGGCCCCCAAGAGACCCAGTACTTC | CASSLRVGGGPQETQYF
TRBJ2-1 | 15 | - | TRBV5-1 | - | TGCGCCAGCAGCTTTCTGGGGGGGGCCGTCGATGAGCAGTTCTTC | CASSFLGGAVDEQFF
TRBJ2-1 | 15 | - | TRBV7-9 | - | TGTGCCAGCAGGTTGGCGGGGGGACAGTACAATGAGCAGTTCTTC | CASRLAGGQYNEQFF
TRBJ1-2 | 15 | - | TRBV30 | - | TGTGCCTCCGAAGGGGAACAGGAGGGGTACTATGGCTACACCTTC | CASEGEQEGYYGYTF
TRBJ1-2 | 13 | - | TRBV18 | - | TGTGCCAGCTCACCACGATCGGGGGATGGCTACACCTTC | CASSPRSGDGYTF
TRBJ2-7 | 16 | - | TRBV7-8 | once | TGTGCCAGCAGCTTAGGTAGCATGGGGGGGCTACACGAGCAGTACTTC | CASSLGSMGGLHEQYF
TRBJ2-4 | 19 | TRBD2 | TRBV5-1 | - | TGCGCCAGCAGCCCGGGACTAGCGGGAGTTCCCTCCCCCAAAAACATTCAGTACTTC | CASSPGLAGVPSPKNIQYF
TRBJ2-3 | 15 | TRBD2 | TRBV6-4 | once | TGTGCCAGCAGCGAGGACTCAGCGGGGGGATATACGCAGTATTTT | CASSEDSAGGYTQYF
TRBJ2-5 | 15 | TRBD2 | TRBV6-2/TRBV6-3 | - | TGTGCCAGCAGTACGACTAGCGGAAAACAAGAGACCCAGTACTTC | CASSTTSGKQETQYF
TRBJ2-7 | 15 | - | TRBV28 | - | TGTGCCAGCAATCCTCCAGGGACAATCTCCTACGAGCAGTACTTC | CASNPPGTISYEQYF
TRBJ1-4 | 15 | TRBD1 | TRBV12-5 | - | TGTGCTAGTGGTTTGTCGGCAGGGGGCAATGAAAAACTGTTTTTT | CASGLSAGGNEKLFF
TRBJ2-7 | 15 | TRBD2 | TRBV19 | once | TGTGCCAGTAGTATCTCTGAGGGAGGGGCCTACGAGCAGTACTTC | CASSISEGGAYEQYF
TRBJ2-7 | 16 | - | TRBV6-2/TRBV6-3 | once | TGTGCCAGCAGTTCCTTTCTACAGGTGGAATCCTACGAGCAGTACTTC | CASSSFLQVESYEQYF
TRBJ1-6 | 12 | - | TRBV30 | - | TGTGCCTGGGGTAGGACAAATTCACCCCTCCACTTT | CAWGRTNSPLHF
TRBJ1-5 | 14 | - | TRBV6-5 | - | TGTGCCAGCTCTCAGGGGTCCCTGAATCAGCCCCAGCATTTT | CASSQGSLNQPQHF
TRBJ2-1 | 15 | - | TRBV5-4 | - | TGTGCCAGCAGCTTGGCCGCGGCCTCCTACAATGAGCAGTTCTTC | CASSLAAASYNEQFF
TRBJ1-1 | 15 | - | TRBV6-2/TRBV6-3 | - | TGTGCCAGCAGTTACGGGCAGCCCCGTAGCACTGAAGCTTTCTTT | CASSYGQPRSTEAFF
TRBJ1-3 | 15 | - | TRBV18 | - | TGTGCCAGCTCACCGGACATAAGCTCTGGAAACACCATATATTTT | CASSPDISSGNTIYF
TRBJ1-5 | 17 | - | TRBV12-1 | - | TGTGCCAGCAGCTTTGGCGGGTCAGTAGAAAGCAATCAGCCCCAGCATTTT | CASSFGGSVESNQPQHF
TRBJ2-3 | 16 | - | TRBV4-2 | - | TGTGCCAGCAGCCAAGATGCCGTGGGCGGAGGAGATACGCAGTATTTT | CASSQDAVGGGDTQYF
TRBJ2-3 | 15 | - | TRBV4-1 | - | TGCGCCAGCAGCCAAGGCCCCCGGGGCACAGATACGCAGTATTTT | CASSQGPRGTDTQYF
TRBJ2-1 | 15 | TRBD2 | TRBV18 | - | TGTGCCAGCTCACGAAAGCGTTCCGGGAGGGATGAGCAGTTCTTC | CASSRKRSGRDEQFF
TRBJ2-7 | 12 | - | TRBV5-1 | - | TGCGCCAGCAGCCTTATTAGAGGCGAGCAGTACTTC | CASSLIRGEQYF
TRBJ2-1 | 15 | TRBD2 | TRBV2 | - | TGTGCCAGCAGTGAGCCCAGCGGGGCCTACAATGAGCAGTTCTTC | CASSEPSGAYNEQFF
TRBJ1-5 | 17 | - | TRBV7-2 | once | TGTGCCAGCACAACCTTCAGGGGAGACCTTAGCAATCAGCCCCAGCATTTT | CASTTFRGDLSNQPQHF
TRBJ2-7 | 14 | - | TRBV5-1 | - | TGCGCCAGCAGCTTGGATCCGACTAGCTACGAGCAGTACTTC | CASSLDPTSYEQYF
TRBJ2-7 | 14 | TRBD1 | TRBV29-1 | - | TGCAGCGTTGCCAGGGACAGGGGACTCTACGAGCAGTACTTC | CSVARDRGLYEQYF
TRBJ2-7 | 12 | - | TRBV11-3 | - | TGTGCCAGCAGCCCCGGGACCTACGAGCAGTACTTC | CASSPGTYEQYF
TRBJ1-5 | 15 | - | TRBV28 | - | TGTGCCAGCAGTCCCCCAGGGGCGTTGGATCAGCCCCAGCATTTT | CASSPPGALDQPQHF
TRBJ2-7 | 13 | TRBD1 | TRBV10-3 | - | TGTGCCATCAAGGGACAGGGAGGCTACGAGCAGTACTTC | CAIKGQGGYEQYF
TRBJ1-2 | 15 | - | TRBV2 | - | TGTGCCAGCAGTGAAGGTCGGGGAGCTAACTATGGCTACACCTTC | CASSEGRGANYGYTF
TRBJ2-7 | 16 | TRBD1 | TRBV6-5 | - | TGTGCCAGCAGTTATTCGAGACAGGGTCCATCCTACGAGCAGTACTTC | CASSYSRQGPSYEQYF
TRBJ1-1 | 14 | - | TRBV2 | - | TGTGCCAGCAGTGCGTGGAGTTCGAACACTGAAGCTTTCTTT | CASSAWSSNTEAFF
TRBJ2-7 | 13 | - | TRBV7-2 | - | TGTGCCAGCAGCCGTTCGGACAGCTACGAGCAGTACTTC | CASSRSDSYEQYF
TRBJ2-3 | 15 | TRBD1 | TRBV30 | - | TGTGCCTGGAGTGGGACAGGAACCCCTCGGGATACGCAGTATTTT | CAWSGTGTPRDTQYF
TRBJ1-2 | 15 | TRBD1 | TRBV6-5 | few | TGTGCCAGCAGGGTATTGACAGGGGGGGACTATGGCTACACCTTC | CASRVLTGGDYGYTF
TRBJ1-4 | 17 | TRBD1 | TRBV28 | - | TGTGCCAGCAGTTCTGTCGGACAGGGGGCTACCAATGAAAAACTGTTTTTT | CASSSVGQGATNEKLFF
TRBJ2-3 | 12 | - | TRBV14 | - | TGTGCCAGCAGCCAAGACACAGCAACGCAGTATTTT | CASSQDTATQYF
TRBJ1-2 | 14 | TRBD1 | TRBV11-2 | - | TGTGCCAGCAGTTCCGGACAGGGGGCGTTTGGCTACACCTTC | CASSSGQGAFGYTF
TRBJ1-5 | 13 | - | TRBV19 | many | TGTGCCAGTAATTCGAGGTCGGCTCAGCCCCAGCATTTT | CASNSRSAQPQHF
TRBJ2-3 | 17 | TRBD2 | TRBV11-3 | - | TGTGCCAGCAGCCCCAGGACTAGCGGGGGGCGGACAGATACGCAGTATTTT | CASSPRTSGGRTDTQYF
TRBJ1-6 | 17 | TRBD1 | TRBV5-1 | - | TGCGCCAGCAGCTGGAACTCCCCCAGGGACAGCAATTCACCCCTCCACTTT | CASSWNSPRDSNSPLHF
TRBJ2-7 | 17 | - | TRBV7-8 | once | TGTGCCAGCAGCTTAGAGGCCCGAGGTATAAGCTCCTACGAGCAGTACTTC | CASSLEARGISSYEQYF